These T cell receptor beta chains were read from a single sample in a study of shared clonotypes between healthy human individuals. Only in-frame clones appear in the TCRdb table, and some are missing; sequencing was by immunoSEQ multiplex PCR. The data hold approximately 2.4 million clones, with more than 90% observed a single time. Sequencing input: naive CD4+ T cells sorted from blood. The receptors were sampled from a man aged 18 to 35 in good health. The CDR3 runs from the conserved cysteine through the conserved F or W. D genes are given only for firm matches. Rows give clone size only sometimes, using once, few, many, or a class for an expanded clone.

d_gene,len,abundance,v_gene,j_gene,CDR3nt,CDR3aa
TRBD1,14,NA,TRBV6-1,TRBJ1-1,TGTGCCACGGATACAGGGGGAGTGAACACTGAAGCTTTCTTT,CATDTGGVNTEAFF
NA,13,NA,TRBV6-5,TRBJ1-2,TGTGCCAGCAGTTACGCCGCAGGGGTGGGCTACACCTTC,CASSYAAGVGYTF
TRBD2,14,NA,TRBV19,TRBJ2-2,TGTGCCAGTAGTATAATGGGAGGGACCGGGGAGCTGTTTTTT,CASSIMGGTGELFF
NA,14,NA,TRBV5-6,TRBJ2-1,TGTGCCAGCAGCTCCGGGACGGTGTACAATGAGCAGTTCTTC,CASSSGTVYNEQFF
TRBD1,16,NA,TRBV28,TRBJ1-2,TGTGCCAGCAGTTTCTACTACAGGGGAAACAACTATGGCTACACCTTC,CASSFYYRGNNYGYTF
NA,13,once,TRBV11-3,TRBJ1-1,TGTGCCAGCAGCTTCCGGAAGGGTAGGGAAGCTTTCTTT,CASSFRKGREAFF
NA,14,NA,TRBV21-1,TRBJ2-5,TGTGCCAGCAGAAGCGGGACGACTCAAGAGACCCAGTACTTC,CASRSGTTQETQYF
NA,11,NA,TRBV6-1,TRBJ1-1,TGTGCCAGCAGTGAAGTGGGTGAAGCTTTCTTT,CASSEVGEAFF
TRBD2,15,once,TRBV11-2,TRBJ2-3,TGTGCCAGCAGCTCAAATAGCGGGGGGGCCGGTACGCAGTATTTT,CASSSNSGGAGTQYF
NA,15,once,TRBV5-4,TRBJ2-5,TGTGCCAGCAGCTTGGATCTCAGCCCAAGCGAGACCCAGTACTTC,CASSLDLSPSETQYF
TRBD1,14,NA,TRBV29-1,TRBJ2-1,TGCAGCACCCGAATGGACAGGGCCCCTGTGAGTTGGTTCTTC,CSTRMDRAPVSWFF
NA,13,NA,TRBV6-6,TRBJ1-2,TGTGCCAGCAGTTATGGGGTGCTCTATGGCTACACCTTC,CASSYGVLYGYTF
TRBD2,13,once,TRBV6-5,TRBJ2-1,TGTGCCAGCAGGACTAGCGGGAGCAATGAGCAGTTCTTC,CASRTSGSNEQFF
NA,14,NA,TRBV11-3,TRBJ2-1,TGTGCCAGCACCCCCTCTTGGTGGGTCAATGAGCAGTTCTTC,CASTPSWWVNEQFF
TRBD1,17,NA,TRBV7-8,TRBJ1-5,TGTGCCAGCAGCGTGGGACAGGGGATAGGAAGCAATCAGCCCCAGCATTTT,CASSVGQGIGSNQPQHF
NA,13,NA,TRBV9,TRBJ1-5,TGTGCCAGCAGCCGGGGGGAGGGTCAGCCCCAGCATTTT,CASSRGEGQPQHF
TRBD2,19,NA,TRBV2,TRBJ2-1,TGTGCCAGCAGCCGTACTAGCGGGGGGACCATAAGCTCCTACAATGAGCAGTTCTTC,CASSRTSGGTISSYNEQFF
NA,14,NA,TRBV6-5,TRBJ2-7,TGTGCCAGCAGTTACGTCGTGGACTCCTACGAGCAGTACTTC,CASSYVVDSYEQYF
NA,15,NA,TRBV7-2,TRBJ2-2,TGTGCCAGCAGCACCCTGCGGAGAGACACCGGGGAGCTGTTTTTT,CASSTLRRDTGELFF
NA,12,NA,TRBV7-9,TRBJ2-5,TGTGCCGTCCAGAGCGGAGGAGAGACCCAGTACTTC,CAVQSGGETQYF
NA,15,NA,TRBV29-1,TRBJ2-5,TGCAGCGCATCGACTAATGGGGGGGGCGCGGAGACCCAGTACTTC,CSASTNGGGAETQYF
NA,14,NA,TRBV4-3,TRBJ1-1,TGCGCCAGCAGCCTAAGCGGGGAGAACACTGAAGCTTTCTTT,CASSLSGENTEAFF
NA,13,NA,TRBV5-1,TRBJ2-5,TGCGCCAGCAGCTTGCTGGGCGGAGAGACCCAGTACTTC,CASSLLGGETQYF
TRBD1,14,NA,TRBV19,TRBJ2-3,TGTGCCACCGCGCGGCAGGGGGCCACAGATACGCAGTATTTT,CATARQGATDTQYF
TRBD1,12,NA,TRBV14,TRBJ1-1,TGTGCCAGCAGCCCTCAGGGGGCGAGAGCTTTCTTT,CASSPQGARAFF
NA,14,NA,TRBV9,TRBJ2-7,TGTGCCAGCAGCGGCATTGGGGGGTCCTACGAGCAGTACTTC,CASSGIGGSYEQYF
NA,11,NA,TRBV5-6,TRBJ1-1,TGTGCCAGCAGCTTCAGTACTGAAGCTTTCTTT,CASSFSTEAFF
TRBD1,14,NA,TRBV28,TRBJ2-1,TGTGCCAGCAGTTTCCAGACAGGGATCAATGAGCAGTTCTTC,CASSFQTGINEQFF
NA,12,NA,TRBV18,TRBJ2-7,TGTGCCAGCTCACCAAAGAGGGACGAGCAGTACTTC,CASSPKRDEQYF